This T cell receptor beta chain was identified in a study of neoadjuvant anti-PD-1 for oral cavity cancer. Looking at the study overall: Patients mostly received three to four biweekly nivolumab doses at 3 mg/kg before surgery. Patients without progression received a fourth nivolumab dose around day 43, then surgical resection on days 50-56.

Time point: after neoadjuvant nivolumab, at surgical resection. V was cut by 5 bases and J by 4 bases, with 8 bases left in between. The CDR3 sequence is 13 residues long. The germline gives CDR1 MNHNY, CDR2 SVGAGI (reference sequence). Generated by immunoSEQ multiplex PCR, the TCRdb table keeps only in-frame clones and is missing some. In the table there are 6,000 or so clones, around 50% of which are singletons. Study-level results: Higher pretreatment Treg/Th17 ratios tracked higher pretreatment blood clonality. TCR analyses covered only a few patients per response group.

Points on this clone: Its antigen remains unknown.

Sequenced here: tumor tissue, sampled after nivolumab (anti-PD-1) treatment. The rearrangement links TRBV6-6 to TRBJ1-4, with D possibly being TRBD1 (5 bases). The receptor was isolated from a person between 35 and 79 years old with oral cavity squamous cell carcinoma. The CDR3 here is CASSRDYNEKLFF. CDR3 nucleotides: TGTGCCAGCAGTCGGGACTATAATGAAAAACTGTTTTTT.